These 20 T cell receptor beta chains originate from one sample sequenced in a study of pediatric ulcerative colitis. One to two pinch biopsies were taken from the rectum during colonoscopy. The repertoire was sequenced with immunoSEQ multiplex PCR; TCRdb's copy has only in-frame clones and lacks some. Of about 36,000 clones detected, approximately 73% appear once; the ten largest clones hold approximately 0.74%. The sample comprised gut tissue. The receptors derive from a boy aged 5-17 years with moderate ulcerative colitis.

This clone was seen just once. V is TRBV7-8 and J is TRBJ2-7; TRBD2 matches at 12 bases. This CDR3 comprises 16 residues. In germline, CDR1 is SGHVS, CDR2 FQNEAQ. Trimming at V came to 5 bases and at J to 3 bases, leaving 8 bases not matched to a gene. The CDR3 coding sequence is TGTGCCAGCAGCAGCGGACTAGCGGGGACGGGCTACGAGCAGTACTTC. Protein: CASSSGLAGTGYEQYF.

The chain combines TRBV6-1 with TRBJ2-1, with D uncertain. Looked up from germline, CDR1 is MNHNS and CDR2 is SASEGT. V was pared by 2 bases and J by 11 bases, with 10 bases between. The length of the CDR3 is 12 residues. The CDR3 here is CASSESATQQFF. Here the CDR3 DNA reads TGTGCCAGCAGTGAATCGGCTACTCAGCAGTTCTTC.

This clone was recorded once. This chain uses TRBV6-6 with TRBJ1-2; D ambiguous. V shed 7 bases and J shed 2 bases, with 17 bases lying between them. Germline lookup yields CDR1 MNHNY and CDR2 SVGAGI (reference sequence). This CDR3 region has 15 residues. The CDR3 region is CASNQVPYRNYGYTF. CDR3 DNA: TGTGCCAGCAACCAGGTCCCGTACAGAAACTATGGCTACACCTTC.

With regard to this clone: Additional DNA sequences in this sample encode the identical CDR3. This sequence joins TRBV7-3 and TRBJ1-1; 9 bases fit TRBD1. Germline loops: CDR1 SGHTA, CDR2 FQGTGA. V shed 3 bases, J shed 5 bases, and the junction held 1 base outside the gene matches. The length of the CDR3 is 13 residues. The CDR3 nucleotides read TGTGCCAGCAGCTTCGACAGGGGGACTGAAGCTTTCTTT. Protein product: CASSFDRGTEAFF.

The chain has TRBV5-8 and TRBJ1-1; no clear D. The CDR3 is 13 amino acids. Between the trimmed V and J ends, which lost 5 bases and 2 bases, there was a span of 10 bases. Germline CDR1 SGHTS, CDR2 YDEGEE. CDR3 coding DNA: TGTGCCAGCAGGTTAGGCCTAAACACTGAAGCTTTCTTT. It specifies CASRLGLNTEAFF. Combining the CDR3 with reference TRBV5-8 and TRBJ1-1 gives the whole variable domain EAGVTQSPTHLIKTRGQQATLRCSPISGHTSVYWYQQALGLGLQFLLWYDEGEERNRGNFPPRFSGRQFPNYSSELNVNALELEDSALYLCASRLGLNTEAFFGQGTRLTVV.

The chain employs TRBV29-1 and TRBJ2-2; 9 nucleotides agree with TRBD1. Germline trimming cut 6 bases from V and 8 bases from J; bases unmatched to any gene: 13. There are 15 residues in the CDR3. Germline CDR1 reads SQVTM; CDR2 reads ANQGSEA. DNA of the CDR3: TGCAGCGTGGATACAGGGGGCCCCCGTTATGGGGAGCTGTTTTTT. It translates to CSVDTGGPRYGELFF.

The V and J genes are TRBV9 and TRBJ2-5; no clear D gene. The germline V gene encodes CDR1 SGDLS and CDR2 YYNGEE. Trimming stripped 4 bases from V and 1 base from J, with 14 bases between. CDR3 length: 15 residues. The CDR3 here is CASSSRPTVQETQYF. CDR3 sequence (DNA): TGTGCCAGCAGCTCACGACCAACAGTCCAAGAGACCCAGTACTTC.

This chain connects TRBV5-6 to TRBJ2-7; 8 nucleotides agree with TRBD2. The CDR3 totals 17 residues. Germline-derived CDR1 and CDR2 are SGHDT and YYEEEE. V shed 1 base, J shed 4 bases, and the junction held 13 bases outside the gene matches. The CDR3 DNA reads as TGTGCCAGCAGCTTGCCCACTCGAGCGGGAGCTAGATACGAGCAGTACTTC. Translated: CASSLPTRAGARYEQYF.

This clone was observed a single time. The rearrangement joins TRBV7-2 to TRBJ2-1, with no clear D. The CDR3 spans 13 residues. From germline, CDR1 is SGHTA and CDR2 FQGNSA. The ends were cut back, 1 base at V and 10 bases at J, with 11 bases in the middle. The CDR3 DNA reads TGTGCCAGCAGCTTAGATTTGGCAGCAGAGCAGTTCTTC. Translation gives CASSLDLAAEQFF.

The V call is TRBV28, the J call TRBJ2-7; D is uncertain. The CDR3 runs to 12 residues. V gave up 6 bases and J gave up 0 bases, with 6 bases separating them. Germline lookup yields CDR1 MDHEN and CDR2 SYDVKM. In DNA form, the CDR3 reads TGTGCCAGCAGCTGGGGCTCCTACGAGCAGTACTTC. As protein: CASSWGSYEQYF.

The chain uses TRBV5-1 and TRBJ2-3, with TRBD2 matching over 7 bases. CDR1 is SGHRS and CDR2 is YFSETQ in the germline V gene. The V segment lost 1 base and the J segment 3 bases; nucleotides outside the gene matches: 8. CDR3 length: 16 amino acids. CDR3 DNA sequence: TGCGCCAGCAGCTTGAACGCGGGAGCAGGTACAGATACGCAGTATTTT. Translating it yields CASSLNAGAGTDTQYF.

This clone was seen only once. This CDR3 is CASWRKNTEAFF. The CDR3, as DNA: TGTGCCAGTTGGCGGAAGAACACTGAAGCTTTCTTT. The V and J genes are TRBV19 and TRBJ1-1; the D is unclear. The CDR3 has 12 amino acids. V was cut by 8 bases and J by 1 base, with 8 bases left in between. CDR1 LNHDA and CDR2 SQIVND come from the germline V gene (reference sequence). The variable domain in full, completed from reference TRBV19 and TRBJ1-1, reads DGGITQSPKYLFRKEGQNVTLSCEQNLNHDAMYWYRQDPGQGLRLIYYSQIVNDFQKGDIAEGYSVSREKKESFPLTVTSAQKNPTAFYLCASWRKNTEAFFGQGTRLTVV.

This clone was seen a few times. V is TRBV27 and J is TRBJ1-1; no reliable D call. Trimming left V 2 bases short and J 1 base short, with 5 bases between. This CDR3 comprises 13 residues. CDR1 is MNHEY and CDR2 is SMNVEV in the germline V gene (reference sequence). The CDR3, as DNA: TGTGCCAGCAGTTTAGCAGGGAACACTGAAGCTTTCTTT. Translating it yields CASSLAGNTEAFF.

The chain joins TRBV25-1 to TRBJ1-2, with 8 bases lining up with TRBD1. V lost 4 bases, J lost 5 bases, and 0 bases stayed unmatched. Germline loops: CDR1 MGHDK, CDR2 SYGVNS. This CDR3 region has 12 residues. The CDR3 DNA reads as TGTGCCAGCAGTGGGACAGGGTATGGCTACACCTTC. It specifies CASSGTGYGYTF.

V and J are TRBV11-2 and TRBJ1-6; TRBD1 agrees at 8 bases. J gave up 5 bases and V 5 bases, and 8 bases lay outside the gene matches. The CDR3 is 16 residues long. CDR1 is SGHAT, CDR2 FQNNGV, per germline. Here the CDR3 reads CASSAILQGDNSPLHF. CDR3 DNA sequence: TGTGCCAGCAGCGCCATCTTACAGGGGGATAATTCACCCCTCCACTTT.

The V and J genes are TRBV19 and TRBJ1-5; TRBD1 matches 11 bases. This CDR3 contains 14 residues. Per the germline V gene, CDR1 is LNHDA and CDR2 is SQIVND (reference sequence). V shed 5 bases and J 6 bases; nucleotides not matched to a gene: 3. The CDR3 protein is CASSPGQGAQPQHF. The CDR3 coding sequence is TGTGCCAGTAGTCCTGGACAGGGGGCTCAGCCCCAGCATTTT.

This clone is medium-sized (0.01 to 0.1%) within its sample. This chain links TRBV7-6 with TRBJ1-3, with unresolved D. The V end was cut by 2 bases, the J end by 2 bases, with 1 base between. The germline V gene encodes CDR1 SGHVS and CDR2 FNYEAQ. The length of the CDR3 is 12 residues. The CDR3 sequence: CASSLPGNTIYF. The CDR3 nucleotides read TGTGCCAGCAGCTTACCTGGAAACACCATATATTTT.

V gene TRBV7-2 combines with J gene TRBJ2-2; 13 positions agree with TRBD2. Looked up from germline, CDR1 is SGHTA and CDR2 is FQGNSA. V shed 5 bases and J 6 bases; nucleotides not matched to a gene: 6. The CDR3 runs 16 residues. The CDR3 protein is CASSRGLAGDPGELFF. Written as DNA, the CDR3 is TGTGCCAGCAGCCGAGGACTAGCGGGGGACCCCGGGGAGCTGTTTTTT.

The rearrangement links TRBV30 to TRBJ2-5; D is possibly TRBD1 or TRBD2 (6 bases each). The V gene lost 5 bases and the J gene lost 5 bases, with 15 bases spanning the gap. Germline-derived CDR1 and CDR2 are GTSNPN and SVGIG (reference sequence). The CDR3 spans 13 residues. The CDR3 coding sequence is TGTGCCTGGGATTCGGGGGCCCGGGAGACCCAGTACTTC. It is translated as CAWDSGARETQYF.

The gene calls are TRBV5-1 and TRBJ2-1; D gene ambiguous. Between the trimmed V and J ends, which lost 0 bases and 10 bases, there was a span of 11 bases. From germline, CDR1 is SGHRS and CDR2 YFSETQ. CDR3 length equals 13 residues. The CDR3 loop is CASSLDPGKEQFF. The DNA for the CDR3 is TGCGCCAGCAGCTTGGACCCTGGGAAGGAGCAGTTCTTC. Combining the CDR3 with reference TRBV5-1 and TRBJ2-1 gives the whole variable domain KAGVTQTPRYLIKTRGQQVTLSCSPISGHRSVSWYQQTPGQGLQFLFEYFSETQRNKGNFPGRFSGRQFSNSRSEMNVSTLELGDSALYLCASSLDPGKEQFFGPGTRLTVL.